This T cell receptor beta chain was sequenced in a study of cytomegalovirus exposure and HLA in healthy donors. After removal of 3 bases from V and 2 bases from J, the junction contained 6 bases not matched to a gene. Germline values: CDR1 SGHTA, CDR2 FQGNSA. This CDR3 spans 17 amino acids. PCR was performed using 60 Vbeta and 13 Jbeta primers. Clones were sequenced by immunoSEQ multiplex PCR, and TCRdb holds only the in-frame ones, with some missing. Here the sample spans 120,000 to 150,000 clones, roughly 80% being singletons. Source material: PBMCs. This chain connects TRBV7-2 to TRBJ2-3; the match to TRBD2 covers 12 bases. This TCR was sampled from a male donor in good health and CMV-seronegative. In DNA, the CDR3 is TGTGCCAGCAGCTTCACTAGCGGGGGGACTAACACAGATACGCAGTATTTT. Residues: CASSFTSGGTNTDTQYF.